This TCR beta chain was recovered during a study of shared clonotypes between healthy human individuals (dated by TCRdb to the early 2020s). Regarding the study in general: Three men and a couple of women, aged 18 to 49 years, made up the cohort. To increase sequencing depth and limit assay-specific biases, different laboratories used diverse techniques to prepare libraries and sequence TCR repertoires. For each donor, three plates each were used for CD4 naive and CD4 memory, two plates were used for CD8 naive, and one plate was used for CD8 memory. To estimate repertoire size and how much clonotypes are shared between individuals, the study performed deep sequencing of blood TCR repertoires from 4 to 6 healthy adults. Each donor's leukapheresis produced roughly between about 0.9 and 9.5 billion PBMCs.

Using the deep immunoSEQ assay, multiplex PCR amplified TCR CDR3 regions from genomic DNA. Genomic DNA extracted from each cell subset was distributed evenly over all wells of several immunoSEQ 96-well plates, and each plate served as one replicate. Each replicate PCR for sorted subsets received about 220 ng genomic DNA, equal to roughly 30,000 T cell genomes. The purified libraries were quantified using a Qubit 3.0 fluorometer, sized with a Bioanalyzer 2100, and then quantified again using the KAPA Library Quantification kit. Each immunoSEQ 96-well plate was sequenced on its own single-read 150-cycle Illumina NextSeq 550 flow cell. In the authors' own workflow: Because only junctional sequences without quality scores were contained in the immunoSEQ output, filtering matching that applied to full-length reads could not be performed. Sequences were annotated with PyIR, a Python wrapper for IgBLAST v1.9, and V/J genes and CDR3 were assigned using IMGT germline references. Reads with weak V/J assignments (E-value above 1e-6), missing CDR3, stop codons, out-of-frame junctions, or ambiguous translated residues were removed. V3J clonotypes were defined as sequences sharing an identical inferred V gene, J gene, and CDR3 amino acid sequence. To compute the percentage overlap between repertoires, the number of shared unique clonotypes was divided by the size of the smaller repertoire. Richness of each repertoire was evaluated using RTK rarefaction, the Chao1 estimator, and Recon v2.1 estimates of unobserved clonotypes. For all TCRbeta clonotypes obtained by the gDNA method from a few donors, generation probabilities were computed with OLGA. The table was pulled from immuneACCESS by TCRdb, which kept in-frame rearrangements only. Such tables lose some clones; where checked, under half of the loss comes from unresolved V genes, and the rest has no known cause. The D gene and trimming were derived from the DNA, and the V and J assignments and clone size from that table. The sample table records about 1.1 million clones; roughly 80% of these occur just once. The leading ten clones occupy more than 0.85% of the sample.

Comment on this clone: The antigen this receptor binds is unknown. Base qualities are not provided; no much larger clone lies one nucleotide away.

Donors were healthy HIV-negative adults with no recently reported acute infections or vaccinations. All donors were Caucasian adults living in Nashville, Tennessee, USA. CD4+ T cells were enriched through magnetic negative selection, after which naive cells were positively selected on CD45RA and the remaining negative fraction served as the memory subset. Blood was obtained by leukapheresis, after which PBMCs were separated by Ficoll-Histopaque density gradient centrifugation and cryopreserved in liquid nitrogen vapor phase. Analytical flow cytometry was used to check the purity and quantity of every magnetically sorted T cell population. Genomic DNA was isolated from every sorted fraction and measured by UV absorbance on a Nanodrop 2000c. Study-wide conclusions, independent of this receptor: Based on pairwise subsampling, the degree of clonotype sharing among donors was expected to be affected by sequencing depth. Because the study included a small number of donors, the genetic and exposure-history diversity represented was limited. Clonotypes shared by all four sorted-subset donors showed higher generation probabilities than non-shared clonotypes. Even with the large sequencing depth, rarefaction of the sorted-subset datasets indicated that sequencing was incomplete. Estimated clonotype richness was generally larger for naive than for memory subsets. Only blood was sampled, and tissue TCR repertoires likely differ from those in blood. About 5% of naive CD4, 3.5% of naive CD8, roughly 2.4% of memory CD4, and around 0.42% of memory CD8 clonotypes were shared across four donors.

Input material: memory CD4+ T cells from PBMCs. Per the publication, the cell subset or site label means: CD45RA-negative fraction. The sequence was obtained from a man younger than 35 in good health. Some clones in this sample may be carry-over from other donors' samples.

DNA sequence: TGTGCCAGCACATCGGGATCTGAACCCTACGAGCAGTACTTC. It specifies CASTSGSEPYEQYF. The chain uses TRBV28 and TRBJ2-7; TRBD2 is possibly the D segment (5 matching bases). Inclusive of the bounding cysteine and phenylalanine, the CDR3 is 14 residues long. Here the CDR3 DNA is all that survives: 42 bases in frame from base 1. Looking up the germline V gene yields CDR1 MDHEN and CDR2 SYDVKM. The V end loses 7 bases and the J end loses 2 bases, and a stretch of 15 bases separates them.